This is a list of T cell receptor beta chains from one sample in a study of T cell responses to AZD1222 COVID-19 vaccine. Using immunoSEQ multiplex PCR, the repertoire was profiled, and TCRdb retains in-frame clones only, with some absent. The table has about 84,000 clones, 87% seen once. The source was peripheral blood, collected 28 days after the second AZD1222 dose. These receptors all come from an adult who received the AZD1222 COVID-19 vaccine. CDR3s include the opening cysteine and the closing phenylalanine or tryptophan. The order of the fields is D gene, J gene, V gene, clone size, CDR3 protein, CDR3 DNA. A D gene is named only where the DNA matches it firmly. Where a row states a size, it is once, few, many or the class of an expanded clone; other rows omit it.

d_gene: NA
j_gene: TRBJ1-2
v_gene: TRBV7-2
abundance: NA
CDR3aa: CASSLAREGYGYTF
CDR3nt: TGTGCCAGCAGCTTAGCCCGGGAGGGCTATGGCTACACCTTC

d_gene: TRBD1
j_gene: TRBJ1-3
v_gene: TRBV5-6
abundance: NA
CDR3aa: CASSTYRGSGNTIYF
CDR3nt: TGTGCCAGCAGCACCTACAGGGGCTCTGGAAACACCATATATTTT

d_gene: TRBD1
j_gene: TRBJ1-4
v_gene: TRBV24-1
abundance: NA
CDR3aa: CATSEPGTGSEKLFF
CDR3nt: TGTGCCACCAGTGAACCCGGGACAGGCTCTGAAAAACTGTTTTTT

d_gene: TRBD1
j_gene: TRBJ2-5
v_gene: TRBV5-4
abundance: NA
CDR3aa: CASSSQDRVETQYF
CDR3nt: TGTGCCAGCAGCTCCCAGGACAGGGTAGAGACCCAGTACTTC

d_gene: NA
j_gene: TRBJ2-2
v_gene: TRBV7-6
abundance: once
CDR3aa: CASSLAIPGNTGELFF
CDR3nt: TGTGCCAGCAGCTTAGCAATTCCAGGGAACACCGGGGAGCTGTTTTTT

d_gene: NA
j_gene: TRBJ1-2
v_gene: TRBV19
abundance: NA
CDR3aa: CASSIGTAYGYTF
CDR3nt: TGTGCCAGTAGTATAGGAACTGCCTATGGCTACACCTTC

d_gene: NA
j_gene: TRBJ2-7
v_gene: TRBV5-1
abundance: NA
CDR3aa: CASSLALSSYEQYF
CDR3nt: TGCGCCAGCAGCTTGGCCCTCTCCTCCTACGAGCAGTACTTC

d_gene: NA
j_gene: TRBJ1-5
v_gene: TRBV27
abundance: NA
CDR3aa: CASSSLGDRVQPQHF
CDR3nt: TGTGCCAGCAGTTCCCTCGGGGATCGGGTTCAGCCCCAGCATTTT

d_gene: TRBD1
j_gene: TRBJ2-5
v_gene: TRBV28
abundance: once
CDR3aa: CASSLWGGQGAVETQYF
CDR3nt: TGTGCCAGCAGTTTATGGGGGGGACAGGGGGCTGTTGAGACCCAGTACTTC

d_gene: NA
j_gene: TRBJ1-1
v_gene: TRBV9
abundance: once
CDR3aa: CASSVGSGAFEAFF
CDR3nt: TGTGCCAGCAGCGTAGGGTCGGGGGCGTTTGAAGCTTTCTTT

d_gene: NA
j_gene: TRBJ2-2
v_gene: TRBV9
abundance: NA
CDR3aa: CASSSRGVDTGELFF
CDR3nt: TGTGCCAGCAGCAGCAGGGGGGTCGACACCGGGGAGCTGTTTTTT

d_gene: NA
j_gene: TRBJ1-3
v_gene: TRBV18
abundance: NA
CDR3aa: CASSPSTGGYSGNTIYF
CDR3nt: TGTGCCAGCTCACCATCCACGGGAGGGTACTCTGGAAACACCATATATTTT

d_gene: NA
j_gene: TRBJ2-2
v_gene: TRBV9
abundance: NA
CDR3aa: CASTKNHPEGLDTGELFF
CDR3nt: TGTGCCAGCACCAAAAACCATCCGGAGGGGCTGGACACCGGGGAGCTGTTTTTT

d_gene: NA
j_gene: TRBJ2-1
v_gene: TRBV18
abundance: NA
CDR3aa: CASSPGQGPYNEQFF
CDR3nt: TGTGCCAGCTCACCCGGGCAGGGACCTTACAATGAGCAGTTCTTC

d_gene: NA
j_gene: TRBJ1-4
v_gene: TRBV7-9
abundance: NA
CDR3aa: CASSSRTEEKLFF
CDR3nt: TGTGCCAGCAGCTCCCGGACCGAGGAAAAACTGTTTTTT

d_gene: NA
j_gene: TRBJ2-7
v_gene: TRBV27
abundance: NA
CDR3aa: CASSLGRTSYEQYF
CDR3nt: TGTGCCAGCAGTTTGGGCAGAACCTCCTACGAGCAGTACTTC

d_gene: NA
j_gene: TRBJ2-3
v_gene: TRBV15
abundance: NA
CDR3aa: CATSRKDRDTQYF
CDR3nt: TGTGCCACCAGCAGAAAGGACAGAGATACGCAGTATTTT

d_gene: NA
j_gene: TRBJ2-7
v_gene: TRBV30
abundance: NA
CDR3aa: CAWSPSNYEQYF
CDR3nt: TGTGCCTGGAGTCCCTCCAACTACGAGCAGTACTTC

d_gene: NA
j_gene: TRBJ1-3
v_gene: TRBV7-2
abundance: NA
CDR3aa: CASSLRPGVSSGNTIYF
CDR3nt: TGTGCCAGCAGCTTAAGGCCCGGGGTCAGCTCTGGAAACACCATATATTTT

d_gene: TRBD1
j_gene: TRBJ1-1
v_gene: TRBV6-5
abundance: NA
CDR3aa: CASSQGTGDTEAFF
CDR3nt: TGTGCCAGCAGTCAGGGGACAGGGGACACTGAAGCTTTCTTT

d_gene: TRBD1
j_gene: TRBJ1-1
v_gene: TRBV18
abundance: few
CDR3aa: CASSPGQGTEAFF
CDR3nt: TGTGCCAGCTCCCCGGGACAGGGCACTGAAGCTTTCTTT

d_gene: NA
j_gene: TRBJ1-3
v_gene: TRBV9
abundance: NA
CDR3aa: CASAWGDGNTIYF
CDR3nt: TGTGCCAGCGCGTGGGGGGATGGAAACACCATATATTTT

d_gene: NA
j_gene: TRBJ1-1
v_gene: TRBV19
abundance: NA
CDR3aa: CASRALNTEAFF
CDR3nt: TGTGCCAGTCGGGCGTTGAACACTGAAGCTTTCTTT

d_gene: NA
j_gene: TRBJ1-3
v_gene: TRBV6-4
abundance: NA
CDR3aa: CASSVGIGTGNTIYF
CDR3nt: TGTGCCAGCAGTGTAGGAATAGGAACTGGAAACACCATATATTTT